This T cell receptor beta chain originates from a study of Graves' ophthalmopathy and Graves' hyperthyroidism. RNA transcripts were the source from which TCR beta CDR3 regions were amplified. An opening RT-PCR round employed HTBI primers and preceded a second-round multiplex PCR. TCRdb reanalysed the multiplex PCR reads using MiXCR and keeps one entry per CDR3 protein. The table shows 300,000 to 400,000 distinct CDR3 sequences, with approximately 18% occurring only once. Study results and caveats: As the model predicted ophthalmopathy progression, it achieved a sensitivity of roughly 69% and a specificity of roughly 73%.

This CDR3 region has 14 residues. Trimming removed 1 base at V and 4 bases at J, with 10 bases between. Germline CDR1 and CDR2: SEHNR and FQNEAQ (reference sequence). Thyroid ultrasound, orbital computed tomography, TRAb, serum thyroxine and clinical symptoms formed the basis of diagnosis. This clonotype was observed many times. Its antigen remains unidentified. The receptor was isolated from an adult woman with stable Graves' hyperthyroidism. The specimen sequenced was peripheral blood. V usage is TRBV7-9 and J usage is TRBJ2-5; the D gene is possibly TRBD2 (5 bases). CDR3 in amino acids: CASSLDSGVETQYF. The CDR3 DNA is TGTGCCAGCAGCTTAGATTCCGGGGTAGAGACCCAGTACTTC.